What follows describes a single T cell receptor (beta chain). Its antigen is not identified. Amplified material comprised TCR beta CDR3 regions derived from RNA transcripts. HTBI primers primed a first-round RT-PCR, and a second-round multiplex PCR followed. TCRdb reprocessed the multiplex PCR reads via MiXCR and lists one record per CDR3 protein. The repertoire holds some 390,000 distinct CDR3 sequences, roughly 18% seen once, with more than 1.5% in the top ten. Uncontrolled infections, pregnancy, lactation or other autoimmune diseases led to patient exclusion. Orbital computed tomography, together with clinical symptoms, serum thyroxine, TRAb and thyroid ultrasound, was used for diagnosis. Fresh peripheral blood (approximately 10 ml) yielded the PBMCs. The V gene lost 11 bases and the J gene lost 0 bases, with 13 bases spanning the gap. Germline V gives CDR1 MNHNS, CDR2 SASEGT. The CDR3 runs to 13 residues.

The data derive from a study of Graves' ophthalmopathy and Graves' hyperthyroidism. Whole-study findings and limits: Blood samples also showed most expanded thyroid clonotypes exceeding 0.001 frequency.

The receptor comes from a woman under 30 with Graves' ophthalmopathy. The sequencing input was peripheral blood. The chain carries TRBV6-1 and TRBJ1-1; weak D call: TRBD1 (6 bases). CDR3 in amino acids: CALRDTLNTEAFF. DNA for the CDR3: TGTGCCCTACGGGACACGTTGAACACTGAAGCTTTCTTT.